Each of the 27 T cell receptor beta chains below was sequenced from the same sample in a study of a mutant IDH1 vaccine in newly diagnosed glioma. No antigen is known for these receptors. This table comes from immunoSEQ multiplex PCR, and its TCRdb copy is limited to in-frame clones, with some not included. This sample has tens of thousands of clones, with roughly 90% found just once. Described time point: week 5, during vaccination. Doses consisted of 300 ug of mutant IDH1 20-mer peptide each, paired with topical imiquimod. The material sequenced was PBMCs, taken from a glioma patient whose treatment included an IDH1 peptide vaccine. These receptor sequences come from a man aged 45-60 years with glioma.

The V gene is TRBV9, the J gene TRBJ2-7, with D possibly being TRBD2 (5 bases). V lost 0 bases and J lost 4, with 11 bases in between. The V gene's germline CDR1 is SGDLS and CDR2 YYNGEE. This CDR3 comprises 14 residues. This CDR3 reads CASSVAGRSYEQYF. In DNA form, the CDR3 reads TGTGCCAGCAGCGTAGCGGGAAGATCGTACGAGCAGTACTTC.

The CDR3 DNA reads TGTGCCAGCAGCCCCCGGGGACTAGCGGGAGAATCCGGGGAGCTGTTTTTT. The encoded protein is CASSPRGLAGESGELFF. This chain links TRBV7-9 with TRBJ2-2, with TRBD2 matching over 14 bases. The J segment lost 6 bases and the V segment lost 5 bases, leaving 8 bases of the junction unmatched. The V gene's germline CDR1 is SEHNR and CDR2 FQNEAQ (reference sequence). This CDR3 is 17 amino acids long.

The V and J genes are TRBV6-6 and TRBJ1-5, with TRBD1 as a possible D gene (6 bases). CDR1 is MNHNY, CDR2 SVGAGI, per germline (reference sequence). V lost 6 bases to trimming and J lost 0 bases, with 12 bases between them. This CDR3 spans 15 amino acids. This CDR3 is CASSPGHYSNQPQHF. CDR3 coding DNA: TGTGCCAGCAGCCCGGGACACTATAGCAATCAGCCCCAGCATTTT.

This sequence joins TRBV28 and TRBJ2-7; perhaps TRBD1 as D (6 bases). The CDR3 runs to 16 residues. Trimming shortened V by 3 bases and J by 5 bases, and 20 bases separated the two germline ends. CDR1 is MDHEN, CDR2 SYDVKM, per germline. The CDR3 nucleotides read TGTGCCAGCAGTTTCCGCAGGGGTGGTCTCGGCCACGAGCAGTACTTC. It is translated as CASSFRRGGLGHEQYF.

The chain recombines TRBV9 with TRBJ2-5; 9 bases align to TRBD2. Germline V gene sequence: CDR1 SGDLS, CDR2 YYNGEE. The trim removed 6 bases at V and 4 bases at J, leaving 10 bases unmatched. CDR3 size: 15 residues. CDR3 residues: CASTPRGGGIETQYF. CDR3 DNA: TGTGCCAGCACCCCGCGGGGGGGCGGTATAGAGACCCAGTACTTC.

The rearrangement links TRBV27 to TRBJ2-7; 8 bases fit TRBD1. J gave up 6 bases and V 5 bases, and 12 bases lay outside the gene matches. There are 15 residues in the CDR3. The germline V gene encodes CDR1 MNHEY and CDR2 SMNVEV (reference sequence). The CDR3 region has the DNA TGTGCCAGCAGTCCCCGCCAGGGGGCATGGAGCGAGCAGTACTTC. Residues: CASSPRQGAWSEQYF.

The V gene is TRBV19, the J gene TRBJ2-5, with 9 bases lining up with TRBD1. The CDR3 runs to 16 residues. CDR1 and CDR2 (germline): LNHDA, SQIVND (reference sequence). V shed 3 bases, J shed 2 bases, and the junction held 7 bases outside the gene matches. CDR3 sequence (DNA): TGTGCCAGTAGTATGAGGGGGACAGGGCGGCAAGAGACCCAGTACTTC. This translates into CASSMRGTGRQETQYF. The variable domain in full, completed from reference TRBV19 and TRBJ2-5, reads DGGITQSPKYLFRKEGQNVTLSCEQNLNHDAMYWYRQDPGQGLRLIYYSQIVNDFQKGDIAEGYSVSREKKESFPLTVTSAQKNPTAFYLCASSMRGTGRQETQYFGPGTRLLVL.

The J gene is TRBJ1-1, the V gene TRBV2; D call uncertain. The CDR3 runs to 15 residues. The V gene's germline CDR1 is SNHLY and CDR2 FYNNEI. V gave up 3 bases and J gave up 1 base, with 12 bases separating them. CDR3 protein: CASSELGRRNTEAFF. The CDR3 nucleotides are TGTGCCAGCAGTGAGTTAGGACGGAGGAACACTGAAGCTTTCTTT.

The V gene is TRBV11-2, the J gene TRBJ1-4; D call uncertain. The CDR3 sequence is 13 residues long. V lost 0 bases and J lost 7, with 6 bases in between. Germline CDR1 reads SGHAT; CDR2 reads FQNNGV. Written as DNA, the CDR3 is TGTGCCAGCAGCTTAGAATTAGCTGAAAAACTGTTTTTT. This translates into CASSLELAEKLFF. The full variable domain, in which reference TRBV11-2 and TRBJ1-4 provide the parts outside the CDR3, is EAGVAQSPRYKIIEKRQSVAFWCNPISGHATLYWYQQILGQGPKLLIQFQNNGVVDDSQLPKDRFSAERLKGVDSTLKIQPAKLEDSAVYLCASSLELAEKLFFGSGTQLSVL.

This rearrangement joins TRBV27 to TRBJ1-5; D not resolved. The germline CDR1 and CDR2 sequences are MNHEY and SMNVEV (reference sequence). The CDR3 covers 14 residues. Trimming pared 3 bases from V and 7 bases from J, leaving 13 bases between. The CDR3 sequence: CASSFEGFGQPQHF. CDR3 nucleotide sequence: TGTGCCAGCAGTTTTGAAGGGTTCGGCCAGCCCCAGCATTTT.

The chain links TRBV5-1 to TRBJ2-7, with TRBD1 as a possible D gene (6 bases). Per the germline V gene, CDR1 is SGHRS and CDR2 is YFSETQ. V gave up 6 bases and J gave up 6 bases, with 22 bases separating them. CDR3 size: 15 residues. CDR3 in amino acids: CASKRDPGDRGEQYF. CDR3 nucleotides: TGCGCCAGCAAACGGGACCCAGGGGATCGGGGCGAGCAGTACTTC.

For the CDR3, the DNA is TGCGCCAGCAGCCAAGTCAGGACAGATACGCAGTATTTT. Its protein is CASSQVRTDTQYF. The genes are TRBV4-3 and TRBJ2-3, with D uncertain. CDR1 and CDR2 from the germline V gene are LGHNA and YSLEER. With 1 base removed from V and 3 bases from J, the gap between germline ends came to 5 bases. This CDR3 is 13 amino acids long.

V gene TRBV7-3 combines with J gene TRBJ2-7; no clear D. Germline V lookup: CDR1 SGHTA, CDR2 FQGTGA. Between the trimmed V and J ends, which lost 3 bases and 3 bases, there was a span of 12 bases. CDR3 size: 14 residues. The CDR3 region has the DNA TGTGCCAGCAGCTTGGCTGGCAGAGACTACGAGCAGTACTTC. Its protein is CASSLAGRDYEQYF.

The CDR3 region is CAWSVPGTYYGYTF. The DNA of the CDR3 is TGTGCCTGGAGTGTACCCGGCACTTACTATGGCTACACCTTC. The chain has TRBV30 and TRBJ1-2; no reliable D call. In germline, CDR1 is GTSNPN, CDR2 SVGIG (reference sequence). The CDR3 is 14 amino acids. V gave up 0 bases and J gave up 3 bases, with 11 bases separating them. Using reference TRBV30 and TRBJ1-2 for the parts outside the CDR3, the full variable domain is SQTIHQWPATLVQPVGSPLSLECTVEGTSNPNLYWYRQAAGRGLQLLFYSVGIGQISSEVPQNLSASRPQDRQFILSSKKLLLSDSGFYLCAWSVPGTYYGYTFGSGTRLTVV.

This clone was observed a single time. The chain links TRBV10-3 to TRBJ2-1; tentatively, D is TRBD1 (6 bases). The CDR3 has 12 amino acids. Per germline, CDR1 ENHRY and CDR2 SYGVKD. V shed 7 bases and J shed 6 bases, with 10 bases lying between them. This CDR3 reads CAINAGVNEQFF. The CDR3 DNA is TGTGCCATCAACGCAGGGGTCAATGAGCAGTTCTTC.

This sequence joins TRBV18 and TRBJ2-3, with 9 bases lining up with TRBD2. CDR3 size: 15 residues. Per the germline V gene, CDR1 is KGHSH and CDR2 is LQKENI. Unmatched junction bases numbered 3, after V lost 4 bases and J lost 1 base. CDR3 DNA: TGTGCCAGCTCACTCGGCGGGGGGGGCACAGATACGCAGTATTTT. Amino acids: CASSLGGGGTDTQYF.

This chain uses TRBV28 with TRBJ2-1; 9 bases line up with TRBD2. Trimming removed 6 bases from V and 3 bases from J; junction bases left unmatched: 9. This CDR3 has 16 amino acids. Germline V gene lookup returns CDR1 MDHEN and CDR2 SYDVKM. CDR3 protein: CASSSPPSGNYNEQFF. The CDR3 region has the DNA TGTGCCAGCAGCTCCCCGCCTAGCGGGAACTACAATGAGCAGTTCTTC. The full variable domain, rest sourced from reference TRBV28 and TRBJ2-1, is DVKVTQSSRYLVKRTGEKVFLECVQDMDHENMFWYRQDPGLGLRLIYFSYDVKMKEKGDIPEGYSVSREKKERFSLILESASTNQTSMYLCASSSPPSGNYNEQFFGPGTRLTVL.

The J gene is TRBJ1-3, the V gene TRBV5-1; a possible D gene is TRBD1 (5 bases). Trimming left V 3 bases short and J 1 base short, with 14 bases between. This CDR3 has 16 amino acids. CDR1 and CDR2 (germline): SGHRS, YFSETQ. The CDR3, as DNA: TGCGCCAGCAGCTCGGGACCGGGGGAATCTGGAAACACCATATATTTT. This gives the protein CASSSGPGESGNTIYF.

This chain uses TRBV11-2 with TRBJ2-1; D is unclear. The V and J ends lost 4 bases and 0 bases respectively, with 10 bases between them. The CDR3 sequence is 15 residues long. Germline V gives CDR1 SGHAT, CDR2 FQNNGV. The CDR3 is CASSYRDFSYNEQFF. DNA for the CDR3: TGTGCCAGCAGCTACAGAGATTTCTCCTACAATGAGCAGTTCTTC.

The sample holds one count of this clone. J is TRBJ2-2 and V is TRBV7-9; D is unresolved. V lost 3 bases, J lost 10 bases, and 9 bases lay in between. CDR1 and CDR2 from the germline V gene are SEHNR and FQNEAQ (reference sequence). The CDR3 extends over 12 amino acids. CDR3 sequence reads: CASSLTPEELFF. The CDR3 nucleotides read TGTGCCAGCAGCTTGACTCCGGAGGAGCTGTTTTTT.

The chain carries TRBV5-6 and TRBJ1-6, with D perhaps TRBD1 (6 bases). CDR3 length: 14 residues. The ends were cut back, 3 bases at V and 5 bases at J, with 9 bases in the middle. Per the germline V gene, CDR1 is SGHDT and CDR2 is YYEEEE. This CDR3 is CASSWDTNNSPLHF. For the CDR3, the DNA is TGTGCCAGCAGCTGGGACACTAATAATTCACCCCTCCACTTT. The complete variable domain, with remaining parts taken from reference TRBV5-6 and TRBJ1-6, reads DAGVTQSPTHLIKTRGQQVTLRCSPKSGHDTVSWYQQALGQGPQFIFQYYEEEERQRGNFPDRFSGHQFPNYSSELNVNALLLGDSALYLCASSWDTNNSPLHFGNGTRLTVT.

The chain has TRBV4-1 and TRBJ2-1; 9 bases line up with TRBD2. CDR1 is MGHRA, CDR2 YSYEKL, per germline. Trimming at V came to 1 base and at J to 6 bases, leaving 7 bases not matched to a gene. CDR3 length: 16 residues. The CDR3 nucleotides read TGCGCCAGCAGCCAAGCGCCAGCGGGGGGCAGCAATGAGCAGTTCTTC. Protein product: CASSQAPAGGSNEQFF.

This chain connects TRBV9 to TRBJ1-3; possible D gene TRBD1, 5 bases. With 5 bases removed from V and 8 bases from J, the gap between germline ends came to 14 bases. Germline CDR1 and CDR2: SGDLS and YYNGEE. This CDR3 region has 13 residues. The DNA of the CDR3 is TGTGCCAGCAGTCGCTCAGGGTCTGACACCATATATTTT. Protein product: CASSRSGSDTIYF.

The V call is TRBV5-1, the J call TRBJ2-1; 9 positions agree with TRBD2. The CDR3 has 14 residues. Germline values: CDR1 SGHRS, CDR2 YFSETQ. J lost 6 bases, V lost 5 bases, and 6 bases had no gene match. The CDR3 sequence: CASRASGAGNEQFF. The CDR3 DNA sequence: TGCGCCAGCAGGGCTAGCGGGGCAGGCAATGAGCAGTTCTTC. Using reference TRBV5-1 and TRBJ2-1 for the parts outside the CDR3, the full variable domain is KAGVTQTPRYLIKTRGQQVTLSCSPISGHRSVSWYQQTPGQGLQFLFEYFSETQRNKGNFPGRFSGRQFSNSRSEMNVSTLELGDSALYLCASRASGAGNEQFFGPGTRLTVL.

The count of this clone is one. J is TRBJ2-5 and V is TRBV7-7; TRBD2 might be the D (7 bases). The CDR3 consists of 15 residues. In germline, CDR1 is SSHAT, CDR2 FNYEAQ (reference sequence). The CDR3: CASSLGGAPRETQYF. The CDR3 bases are TGTGCTAGCTCCCTGGGGGGGGCCCCGCGGGAGACCCAGTACTTC. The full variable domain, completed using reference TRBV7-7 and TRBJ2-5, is GAGVSQSPRYKVTKRGQDVTLRCDPISSHATLYWYQQALGQGPEFLTYFNYEAQPDKSGLPSDRFSAERPEGSISTLTIQRTEQRDSAMYRCASSLGGAPRETQYFGPGTRLLVL.

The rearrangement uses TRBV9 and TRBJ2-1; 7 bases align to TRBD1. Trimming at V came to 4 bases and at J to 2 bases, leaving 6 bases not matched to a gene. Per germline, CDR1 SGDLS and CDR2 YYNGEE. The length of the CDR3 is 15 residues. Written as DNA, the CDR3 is TGTGCCAGCAGCACCCAGACAGGGACCTACAATGAGCAGTTCTTC. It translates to CASSTQTGTYNEQFF.

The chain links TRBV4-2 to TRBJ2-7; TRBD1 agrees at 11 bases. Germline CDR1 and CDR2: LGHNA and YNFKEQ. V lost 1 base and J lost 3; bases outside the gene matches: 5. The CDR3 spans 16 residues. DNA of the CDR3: TGTGCCAGCAGCCAAGGGACAGGGACAGGGGGCTACGAGCAGTACTTC. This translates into CASSQGTGTGGYEQYF.